This TCR beta chain was retrieved from a study of post-analysis software for immune sequencing data (dated by TCRdb to about 2015). Regarding the study in general: Disease courses on record covered relapsing-remitting, secondary progressive and progressive-relapsing multiple sclerosis, though some patients had no subtype annotation. The multiple sclerosis patient repertoires were compared with approximately 11 previously published healthy control repertoires from donors aged roughly 6 to 27 years. A subset of samples was prepared in parallel using single-end sample barcoding, then pooled and co-amplified after Illumina adapter ligation. The full study reports these points: Patients showed significantly higher frequencies than controls for about 5 TRBV segments, among them TRBV5-6, TRBV5-1 and TRBV20-1. The multiple sclerosis patient group was slightly younger than the control group. Direct clustering with F measure revealed strong co-clustering of samples prepared in the same batch, which led to a batch-effect correction. Significantly lower normalized Chao1 diversity was found in multiple sclerosis patients than in controls, suggesting substantial peripheral T-cell clonal expansion.

The library was produced with PCR. The reads were generated on an Illumina HiSeq 2500. To reduce PCR and sequencing biases, unique molecular identifiers were built into the TCR beta cDNA libraries. Approximately 500,000 cDNA molecules were obtained per 1 to 10 million input T cells, so each molecule approximated one T cell. The patient libraries were prepared and sequenced using the same protocol as the earlier healthy control dataset. Within a given batch, samples were prepared together, multiplexed and sequenced on the same HiSeq lane. Concerning the study's data processing: MIGEC was used to process the raw barcoded reads, and molecular identifier groups with only a single read were discarded before consensus assembly and CDR3 extraction. Clonotype tables were post-analysed with VDJtools, normalizing diversity by down-sampling all datasets to the smallest sample size. To correct batch-related cross-sample contamination, repertoire overlap clustering matched CDR3 amino acid sequences but not nucleotide sequences. TCRdb passed the public sequencing reads through fastp at Q25 and MiXCR, retaining productive beta sequences. Entries that share a CDR3 protein sequence are merged under the most common genes and DNA. What appears here as the V and J calls and clone size reflects TCRdb's work, not the paper's. The table for this sample lists some 690,000 distinct CDR3 sequences; around 27% of them were counted only once. Approximately 0.6% of the sample belongs to the ten largest clones.

To demonstrate the VDJtools post-analysis software, the study profiled TCR beta repertoires from the peripheral blood of about 13 young patients with multiple sclerosis. The patients with multiple sclerosis were children and adolescents between roughly 6 and 17 years of age. Details on this clonotype: It has no known antigen specificity. Base qualities are missing; no much larger clone stands one base away.

Via the germline V gene (reference sequence), CDR1 is SEHNR and CDR2 FQNEAQ. Cut back by 6 bases and 6 bases, the V and J ends lie 4 bases apart. Spanning cysteine to phenylalanine, the CDR3 consists of 10 amino acids. The CDR3 DNA has 30 bases and is translated from base 1. This chain is built from TRBV7-9 and TRBJ2-3; no confident D gene assignment can be made. The sequencing sample was made of blood. The sequence was collected from a girl aged 10-17 years with multiple sclerosis. In nucleotides, the sequence is TGTGCCAGCAGGTCTGATACGCAGTATTTT. It encodes CASRSDTQYF.